This TCR beta chain was found in a study of Graves' ophthalmopathy and Graves' hyperthyroidism. Overall study results and limits: The model forecast ophthalmopathy progression, reaching around 70% sensitivity and roughly 72% specificity.

Ophthalmopathy-affected donors exhibited moderate-to-severe activity, CAS ≥3, NOSPECS ≥4, and duration under 3 months. This CDR3 is built from 15 residues. V lost 0 bases, J lost 5 bases, and 13 bases lay in between. CDR1 and CDR2 (germline): SGHAT, FQNNGV. Amplification from RNA transcripts yielded the TCR beta CDR3 regions. First-round RT-PCR employed HTBI primers, with a second-round multiplex PCR after it. TCRdb reprocessed the multiplex PCR reads via MiXCR and lists one record per CDR3 protein. The data contain 200,000 to 250,000 distinct CDR3 sequences, under 30% of them seen just once; the ten biggest clones take up approximately 9.1%. Comment on this clonotype: Its antigen is unidentified.

The sequenced material came from peripheral blood. This chain uses TRBV11-2 with TRBJ1-2; D remains unclear. This receptor was identified in a man aged 45 to 65 with Graves' ophthalmopathy. This chain's CDR3 is CASSLEIASGYGYTF. CDR3 bases: TGTGCCAGCAGCTTAGAAATAGCTTCGGGGTATGGCTACACCTTC.